Shown below are 30 T cell receptor beta chains from a single sample sequenced in a study of neoadjuvant nivolumab and ipilimumab in lung cancer. Here immunoSEQ multiplex PCR was the method, and the copy in TCRdb shows in-frame clones only, minus some. The sample shows 39,000 or so clones, roughly 89% of them seen only once. Source: peripheral blood, taken before neoadjuvant nivolumab, alone or with ipilimumab. These TCRs come from an adult with non-small cell lung cancer.

The CDR3 region is CASSLSSGGQGYTF. CDR3 coding DNA: TGTGCCAGCAGCTTATCTTCAGGGGGTCAGGGCTACACCTTC. V usage is TRBV7-2 and J usage is TRBJ1-2, with 7 bases aligning to TRBD1. Per germline, CDR1 SGHTA and CDR2 FQGNSA. The CDR3 has 14 residues. J gave up 8 bases and V 2 bases, and 8 bases lay outside the gene matches.

This chain joins TRBV5-6 and TRBJ2-5; D tentatively fits TRBD1 or TRBD2 (5 bases each). Germline V gives CDR1 SGHDT, CDR2 YYEEEE. There are 15 residues in the CDR3. V shed 0 bases and J shed 0 bases, with 9 bases lying between them. CDR3 region: CASSLGGPNQETQYF. CDR3 in DNA: TGTGCCAGCAGCTTGGGGGGACCGAACCAAGAGACCCAGTACTTC.

The chain combines TRBV5-4 with TRBJ1-2, with 8 bases matching TRBD1. V lost 5 bases to trimming and J lost 7 bases; unmatched junction nucleotides: 10. Germline V gene sequence: CDR1 SGHNT, CDR2 YYREEE (reference sequence). The CDR3 spans 14 residues. CDR3 protein: CASSFQDRVAGYTF. CDR3 DNA sequence: TGTGCCAGCAGTTTTCAGGACAGGGTGGCTGGCTACACCTTC.

The genes are TRBV11-2 and TRBJ2-5; TRBD1 aligns across 7 bases. The trim removed 4 bases at V and 4 bases at J, leaving 12 bases unmatched. The CDR3 is made up of 16 amino acids. Germline V CDR1 and CDR2: SGHAT, FQNNGV. The CDR3 protein is CASSSQGVRAPETQYF. CDR3 in DNA: TGTGCCAGCAGCTCCCAGGGGGTCAGGGCGCCAGAGACCCAGTACTTC.

J is TRBJ1-1 and V is TRBV18; D is uncertain. Germline CDR1 is KGHSH and CDR2 is LQKENI. V was clipped by 3 bases and J by 1 base, with 9 bases between them. CDR3 length: 14 residues. CDR3 DNA: TGTGCCAGCTCACCGAACGGCGGGAACACTGAAGCTTTCTTT. The encoded protein is CASSPNGGNTEAFF.

Turning to this clone: One end of the junction does not line up with germline, which may come from a read error. The V call is TRBV28, the J call TRBJ1-1, with D uncertain. Germline V gene sequence: CDR1 MDHEN, CDR2 SYDVKM. The CDR3 totals 14 residues. CDR3 DNA: TGTGCCAGCAGTCCCATAACTTGGAACTCTGAAGCTTTCTTT. Translating it yields CASSPITWNSEAFF.

The chain uses TRBV19 and TRBJ2-3; 8 bases fit TRBD1. The V and J ends lost 6 bases and 3 bases, in that order; junction bases with no gene match: 8. Germline V gene data show CDR1 as LNHDA and CDR2 as SQIVND (reference sequence). This CDR3 has 15 residues. The CDR3 sequence is CASRSRQGRTDTQYF. CDR3 sequence (DNA): TGTGCCAGTAGGAGCCGACAGGGGAGGACAGATACGCAGTATTTT.

The chain is built from TRBV7-8 and TRBJ2-3, with 7 nucleotides matching TRBD2. Germline V gene sequence: CDR1 SGHVS, CDR2 FQNEAQ. The CDR3 loop spans 17 amino acids. The ends lost 5 bases at V and 6 bases at J; junction bases unmatched: 17. For the CDR3, the DNA is TGTGCCAGCAGCCCCTATGTCTGGCGGGGGTTGATGGATACGCAGTATTTT. The encoded protein is CASSPYVWRGLMDTQYF.

The V call is TRBV27, the J call TRBJ2-7, with D unresolved. V was trimmed by 3 bases and J by 0 bases, leaving 12 bases between them. Germline V gene lookup returns CDR1 MNHEY and CDR2 SMNVEV (reference sequence). The CDR3 loop spans 15 amino acids. In DNA, the CDR3 is TGTGCCAGCAGTTTCACCCCAATTAACTCCTACGAGCAGTACTTC. Translating it yields CASSFTPINSYEQYF.

This clone was seen a single time. The chain combines TRBV28 with TRBJ2-3; D is unclear. Germline loops: CDR1 MDHEN, CDR2 SYDVKM. CDR3 length: 12 residues. This chain's CDR3 is CATGRRTDTQYF. The CDR3 nucleotides read TGTGCAACCGGGCGGCGCACAGATACGCAGTATTTT.

The genes are TRBV5-1 and TRBJ2-5; TRBD1 matches 7 bases. Looked up from germline, CDR1 is SGHRS and CDR2 is YFSETQ. The J segment lost 1 base and the V segment lost 2 bases, leaving 2 bases of the junction unmatched. This CDR3 is built from 14 residues. DNA for the CDR3: TGCGCCAGCAGCTTAGACAGGGCCCAAGAGACCCAGTACTTC. Its protein is CASSLDRAQETQYF.

This clone was seen more than once but under ten times. The rearrangement links TRBV7-3 to TRBJ1-2, with a weak D call TRBD1 (5 bases). The CDR3 runs 12 residues. Germline CDR1 is SGHTA and CDR2 is FQGTGA. The germline V and J ends were trimmed by 5 bases and 6 bases, with 10 bases remaining between them. The CDR3 sequence is CASSQDTNGYTF. The CDR3 DNA is TGTGCCAGCAGCCAGGACACAAATGGCTACACCTTC. Together with reference TRBV7-3 and TRBJ1-2, the CDR3 gives the full variable domain: GAGVSQTPSNKVTEKGKYVELRCDPISGHTALYWYRQSLGQGPEFLIYFQGTGAADDSGLPNDRFFAVRPEGSVSTLKIQRTERGDSAVYLCASSQDTNGYTFGSGTRLTVV.

The gene calls are TRBV9 and TRBJ2-6; unclear D gene. From germline, CDR1 is SGDLS and CDR2 YYNGEE. The V end lost 2 bases, the J end lost 0 bases, and 12 bases lay between the germline ends. The CDR3 sequence is 17 residues long. CDR3 nucleotides: TGTGCCAGCAGCGTGGGCAGGTTATTCTCTGGGGCCAACGTCCTGACTTTC. Encoded protein: CASSVGRLFSGANVLTF.

The chain has TRBV4-1 and TRBJ2-1; D tentatively reads TRBD1 or TRBD2 (6 bases each). CDR1 and CDR2 (germline): MGHRA, YSYEKL. The CDR3 has 16 residues. Trimming shortened V by 0 bases and J by 7 bases, and 16 bases separated the two germline ends. The chain's CDR3 is CASSQDSPGALNEQFF. The CDR3 DNA reads TGCGCCAGCAGCCAAGATTCTCCGGGGGCCCTAAATGAGCAGTTCTTC.

The chain combines TRBV5-4 with TRBJ2-3; D not certain. The CDR3 spans 12 residues. The V end lost 0 bases, the J end lost 4 bases, and 3 bases lay between the germline ends. Looked up from germline, CDR1 is SGHNT and CDR2 is YYREEE (reference sequence). In DNA, the CDR3 is TGTGCCAGCAGCTTGGTCTCAGATACGCAGTATTTT. This codes for CASSLVSDTQYF.

The V call is TRBV9, the J call TRBJ2-5; perhaps D is TRBD1 or TRBD2 (7 bases each). The CDR3 totals 17 residues. V was cut by 0 bases and J by 5 bases, with 20 bases left in between. CDR1 is SGDLS and CDR2 is YYNGEE in the germline V gene. The DNA for the CDR3 is TGTGCCAGCAGCGTAGTTTGGGGAGGGACAGAACAGGAGACCCAGTACTTC. Amino acids: CASSVVWGGTEQETQYF.

This sequence joins TRBV28 and TRBJ2-5; D not certain. The CDR3 is made up of 14 amino acids. V was clipped by 5 bases and J by 1 base, with 11 bases between them. Germline V CDR1 and CDR2: MDHEN, SYDVKM. CDR3 sequence (DNA): TGTGCCAGCAGTCCGCCGGCCGTCCAAGAGACCCAGTACTTC. It is translated as CASSPPAVQETQYF.

This clone was seen a handful of times. The V call is TRBV10-1, the J call TRBJ2-1; 8 positions agree with TRBD1. From germline, CDR1 is WNHNN and CDR2 SYGVQD (reference sequence). With 5 bases clipped from V and 8 bases from J, the junction kept 5 bases outside the gene matches. There are 13 residues in the CDR3. The CDR3 DNA sequence: TGCGCCAGCAGTAGTGGACAGGGCGATGAGCAGTTCTTC. Amino acids: CASSSGQGDEQFF.

The rearrangement uses TRBV28 and TRBJ2-1; 10 nucleotides match TRBD2. The V gene end was trimmed by 5 bases and the J gene end by 6 bases; junction bases not matched to a gene: 7. From germline, CDR1 is MDHEN and CDR2 SYDVKM. The CDR3 extends over 15 amino acids. CDR3 region: CASSLKLAGVNEQFF. The CDR3 DNA follows: TGTGCCAGCAGTCTCAAGCTAGCGGGAGTCAATGAGCAGTTCTTC.

This rearrangement joins TRBV6-5 to TRBJ2-2; D ambiguous. The CDR3 has 13 residues. V was cut by 2 bases and J by 7 bases, with 8 bases left in between. From germline, CDR1 is MNHEY and CDR2 SVGAGI. The CDR3 is CASSYRSIGELFF. CDR3 nucleotides: TGTGCCAGCAGTTACCGTTCGATCGGGGAGCTGTTTTTT.

This clone has a handful of counts. The junction does not match germline at one end; this may be a read error. The chain joins TRBV6-6 to TRBJ1-2, with TRBD1 matching over 8 bases. This CDR3 has 13 amino acids. Germline values: CDR1 MNHNY, CDR2 SVGAGI (reference sequence). CDR3 region: CASNYRGGYGYTF. The CDR3 DNA reads TGTGCCAGCAATTACAGGGGGGGGTATGGCTACACCTTC.

V gene TRBV27 combines with J gene TRBJ2-7; D unclear. Looked up from germline, CDR1 is MNHEY and CDR2 is SMNVEV (reference sequence). The ends were cut back, 3 bases at V and 0 bases at J, with 6 bases in the middle. The CDR3 runs to 13 residues. The CDR3 here is CASSFGFSYEQYF. Here the CDR3 DNA reads TGTGCCAGCAGTTTCGGGTTCTCCTACGAGCAGTACTTC.

The CDR3 DNA is TGTGCCAGCTCACCCCCCGGGACTAGAGTAAACGAGCAGTACTTC. Protein sequence: CASSPPGTRVNEQYF. This chain links TRBV18 with TRBJ2-7, with 8 bases lining up with TRBD2. The germline V gene has CDR1 KGHSH and CDR2 LQKENI. The length of the CDR3 is 15 residues. The V segment lost 3 bases and the J segment 5 bases; nucleotides outside the gene matches: 9.

The chain joins TRBV19 to TRBJ1-5, with 11 bases that match TRBD1. In germline, CDR1 is LNHDA, CDR2 SQIVND (reference sequence). V lost 4 bases to trimming and J lost 8 bases; unmatched junction nucleotides: 7. The length of the CDR3 is 15 residues. CDR3 protein: CASSSGQGAKEPQHF. As DNA, the CDR3 is TGTGCCAGTAGTAGTGGACAGGGGGCAAAAGAGCCCCAGCATTTT.

As DNA, the CDR3 is TGTGCCTGGAGTGTACAGGGAGCCGGGGAGCTGTTTTTT. Protein: CAWSVQGAGELFF. The chain combines TRBV30 with TRBJ2-2; possible D gene TRBD1, 6 bases. Germline CDR1 reads GTSNPN; CDR2 reads SVGIG (reference sequence). This CDR3 comprises 13 residues. V lost 0 bases and J lost 6, with 8 bases in between.

The chain combines TRBV27 with TRBJ1-2; 7 nucleotides agree with TRBD1. The CDR3 consists of 14 residues. Trimming at V came to 7 bases and at J to 8 bases, leaving 13 bases not matched to a gene. Germline V gene sequence: CDR1 MNHEY, CDR2 SMNVEV (reference sequence). The CDR3: CASTIGPGQSGYTF. The CDR3 bases are TGTGCCAGCACCATCGGACCGGGACAGTCGGGCTACACCTTC.

This clone is a singleton in its sample. In DNA, the CDR3 is TGTGCCAGCAGGTCTGGACAGGGGAGCGACGAGCAGTACTTC. The encoded protein is CASRSGQGSDEQYF. The rearrangement links TRBV6-5 to TRBJ2-7; 9 bases are shared with TRBD1. CDR1 is MNHEY and CDR2 is SVGAGI in the germline V gene. The ends lost 6 bases at V and 5 bases at J; junction bases unmatched: 8. CDR3 length equals 14 residues.

The rearrangement joins TRBV9 to TRBJ2-6; 11 nucleotides agree with TRBD2. The germline V gene encodes CDR1 SGDLS and CDR2 YYNGEE. This CDR3 has 19 amino acids. Trimming removed 2 bases from V and 0 bases from J; junction bases left unmatched: 7. The CDR3 DNA is TGTGCCAGCAGCGTCACGGGGGGACTAGCGGACTCTGGGGCCAACGTCCTGACTTTC. This translates into CASSVTGGLADSGANVLTF.

This clone has more than one count but fewer than ten. The V call is TRBV2, the J call TRBJ2-7; D is uncertain. This CDR3 is 11 amino acids long. Trimming pared 7 bases from V and 2 bases from J, leaving 6 bases between. From germline, CDR1 is SNHLY and CDR2 FYNNEI. As DNA, the CDR3 is TGTGCCAGCATTTGGACCTACGAGCAGTACTTC. Its protein is CASIWTYEQYF.

The chain carries TRBV25-1 and TRBJ2-3; possible D gene TRBD1, 6 bases. The V end was cut by 4 bases, the J end by 1 base, with 9 bases between. Germline V gives CDR1 MGHDK, CDR2 SYGVNS. This CDR3 spans 14 amino acids. CDR3 DNA sequence: TGTGCCAGCAGTGGGTACAGGGGCACAGATACGCAGTATTTT. Its protein is CASSGYRGTDTQYF.